Below, 3 T cell receptor beta chains from the same sample are listed, as sequenced in a study of tumor-infiltrating lymphocytes in primary liver carcinoma. The source of the blood RNA was unsorted whole blood, and germline DNA was extracted as well. Total RNA (approximately 500 ng) served as template for TCR beta cDNA synthesis primed by a constant-region primer. Modified slightly, ARM-PCR produced TCR beta libraries over three nested multiplex PCR rounds. A C-beta reverse primer was combined with TRBV1-TRBV30 forward primers in the first two PCR rounds, and each round had approximately 9 cycles. Each CDR3 protein gets one entry after TCRdb re-called the multiplex PCR reads with MiXCR. The table includes 150,000 to 200,000 distinct CDR3 sequences, about 55% detected once. Material for sequencing was peripheral blood. These receptors were obtained from a man aged 40-49 years with primary liver carcinoma and hepatitis B virus infection.

This clonotype is a singleton in its sample. This may be a read error: a much more frequent sequence differs by one nucleotide. The chain uses TRBV11-3 and TRBJ2-1; 7 nucleotides align to TRBD2. This CDR3 region has 19 residues. V lost 2 bases to trimming and J lost 5 bases; unmatched junction nucleotides: 18. Germline V CDR1 and CDR2: SGHNT, YENEEA. The CDR3 protein is CASSLRQCTSGLPNNEQFF. CDR3 nucleotide sequence: TGTGCCAGCAGCTTAAGGCAGTGTACCTCGGGACTACCAAACAATGAGCAGTTCTTC.

Ten or more counts support this clonotype. V gene TRBV12-3 or TRBV12-4 combines with J gene TRBJ1-5; weak D call: TRBD1 (5 bases). The CDR3 runs 19 residues. Trimming left V 7 bases short and J 2 bases short, with 27 bases between. CDR3 in amino acids: CASTYGGLLRRAGNQPQHF. In DNA, the CDR3 is TGTGCCAGCACCTATGGGGGACTACTCCGACGGGCGGGCAATCAGCCCCAGCATTTT.

On this clonotype: A junction end diverges from the germline sequence, so it may reflect a read error. This rearrangement joins TRBV14 to TRBJ2-1; TRBD2 matches 8 bases. In germline, CDR1 is SGHDN, CDR2 FVKESK. The CDR3 sequence is 20 residues long. CDR3 sequence reads: CANSQDTGSGRSQRGYEQFF. The CDR3 region has the DNA TGTGCCAACAGCCAAGACACCGGGTCAGGTCGGAGTCAGCGGGGGTATGAGCAGTTCTTC. The whole variable domain, filled in from reference TRBV14 and TRBJ2-1, reads EAGVTQFPSHSVIEKGQTVTLRCDPISGHDNLYWYRRVMGKEIKFLLHFVKESKQDESGMPNNRFLAERTGGTYSTLKVQPAELEDSGVYFCANSQDTGSGRSQRGYEQFFGPGTRLTVL.